Listed below are T cell receptor beta chains from one sample, sequenced in a study of human T cells and chemical hapten exposure. TCRdb re-derived calls from the RACE reads in MiXCR, one entry per CDR3 protein. The data contain roughly 94,000 distinct CDR3 sequences, approximately 8.6% of them singletons. This sample comprised whole blood, obtained in connection with sensitization to the hapten diphenylcyclopropenone (DPC). These receptors were taken from a woman in her forties with alopecia areata. Some clones in this sample may be carry-over from other donors' samples. The CDR3 runs from the conserved cysteine through the conserved F or W. A D gene is named only where the DNA matches it firmly. Expanded clones are given a class, and other clones once, few, many or no size at all.

clone size	V gene	J gene	D gene	CDR3 protein	CDR3 DNA
many	TRBV5-8	TRBJ2-1	TRBD2	CASSPGPGTSNEQFF	TGTGCCAGCAGCCCCGGTCCCGGGACTAGCAATGAGCAGTTCTTC
many	TRBV11-2	TRBJ2-7	TRBD1	CASSTSPGQGPYYEQYF	TGTGCCAGCAGCACGAGCCCCGGACAGGGACCCTACTACGAGCAGTACTTC
many	TRBV7-6	TRBJ2-2	NA	CASSSLTGELFF	TGTGCCAGCAGCTCCCTCACCGGGGAGCTGTTTTTT
NA	TRBV5-1	TRBJ2-2	TRBD2	CASRRAGGTFPTGELFF	TGCGCCAGCCGGAGAGCGGGAGGAACATTCCCCACCGGGGAGCTGTTTTTT
NA	TRBV7-9	TRBJ2-7	NA	CASTRQGADEQYF	TGTGCCAGCACCCGGCAGGGTGCCGACGAGCAGTACTTC
NA	TRBV28	TRBJ1-1	NA	CASLYSRNTEAFF	TGTGCCAGTCTTTATTCCAGGAACACTGAAGCTTTCTTT
NA	TRBV28	TRBJ1-2	NA	CGSYLSGGDGYTF	TGTGGGTCATACCTCTCGGGTGGGGATGGCTACACCTTC
few	TRBV9	TRBJ2-3	NA	CASSVGGTAAPDTQYF	TGTGCCAGCAGCGTAGGGGGGACGGCCGCCCCAGATACGCAGTATTTT
NA	TRBV6-5	TRBJ1-1	NA	CASSSQGWTEAFF	TGTGCCAGCAGTTCTCAGGGTTGGACTGAAGCTTTCTTT
many	TRBV6-5	TRBJ1-6	TRBD1	CASYDRGNSPLHF	TGTGCCAGCTACGACAGGGGTAACTCACCCCTCCACTTT
many	TRBV7-9	TRBJ2-1	NA	CASSDLTGAVLNEQFF	TGTGCCAGCAGCGATCTCACAGGAGCCGTACTCAATGAGCAGTTCTTC
many	TRBV28	TRBJ2-1	NA	CASSLPPDFTYNEQFF	TGTGCCAGCAGTTTACCCCCCGACTTTACCTACAATGAGCAGTTCTTC
many	TRBV30	TRBJ1-5	NA	CAWSATGNQPQHF	TGTGCCTGGAGTGCTACAGGGAATCAGCCCCAGCATTTT
NA	TRBV28	TRBJ1-5	TRBD1	CARTGGYQPQHF	TGTGCCAGGACAGGGGGATATCAGCCCCAGCATTTT
few	TRBV5-1	TRBJ2-1	TRBD2	CASSLGREGRNEQFF	TGCGCCAGCAGCTTGGGACGGGAGGGGAGAAATGAGCAGTTCTTC